This TCR beta chain originates from a study of blood T cells in healthy people across ages. General study points: Roughly linear declines in TCR beta diversity per million T cells occurred with age. Strong correlation existed between TCR beta diversity and naive T cell percentage.

Alongside a J-beta primer mix, a sample-barcoded 5' primer served in a second PCR lasting about 6 to 11 cycles. With 12 random nucleotides, a template-switch adaptor tagged each individual cDNA molecule. One entry per CDR3 protein, called by TCRdb with MiXCR from the 5' RACE reads. Of approximately 880,000 distinct CDR3 sequences in the sample, about 44% were seen once. There are a few counts of this clonotype. Its target is unknown. The sequencing input was blood. The sequence was collected from a man aged 30 to 39 in good health.

CDR3 protein: CASSQAASANTEAFF. In DNA, the CDR3 is TGTGCCAGCAGCCAAGCGGCGTCGGCTAACACTGAAGCTTTCTTT. The rearrangement links TRBV14 to TRBJ1-1; D uncertain. From germline, CDR1 is SGHDN and CDR2 FVKESK. The CDR3 has 15 residues. V lost 1 base and J lost 2, with 11 bases in between.